A selection of T cell receptor beta chains follows, all from one sample in a study of cytomegalovirus exposure and HLA in healthy donors. Produced via immunoSEQ multiplex PCR; TCRdb's table is partial and in-frame only. This sample's clone table lists about 160,000 clones. The sequenced material came from PBMCs. The source of these receptors is a young man in good health and CMV-seronegative. Each CDR3 is given with its conserved first and last residue. The order of the fields is J gene, D gene, V gene, CDR3 DNA, CDR3 protein. The D gene is left open where the match is weak.

j_call: TRBJ2-7
d_call: TRBD1
v_call: TRBV5-5
cdr3_nt: TGTGCCAGCAGCTTGGCCAGTATAAGCCAGGGGGTAAGAGGGGAGCAGTACTTC
cdr3_aa: CASSLASISQGVRGEQYF

j_call: TRBJ2-3
d_call: TRBD2
v_call: TRBV5-1
cdr3_nt: TGCGCCAGTTCACGGGTCGGGAGGGAACCAGATACGCAGTATTTT
cdr3_aa: CASSRVGREPDTQYF

j_call: TRBJ1-2
d_call: .
v_call: TRBV18
cdr3_nt: TGTGCCAGCTCACCTCGAGAACGGGAGGGCTACACCTTC
cdr3_aa: CASSPREREGYTF

j_call: TRBJ2-1
d_call: TRBD2
v_call: TRBV6-4
cdr3_nt: TGTGCCAGCAGTGATGCTAGCGGGGATGAGCAGTTCTTC
cdr3_aa: CASSDASGDEQFF

j_call: TRBJ2-2
d_call: .
v_call: TRBV9
cdr3_nt: TGTGCCAGCAGCGTAGTACAGGGTACCGGGGAGCTGTTTTTT
cdr3_aa: CASSVVQGTGELFF

j_call: TRBJ2-1
d_call: TRBD2
v_call: TRBV30
cdr3_nt: TGTGCCTGGAGGGGCGGGAGGGGTGGCGAGTTCTTC
cdr3_aa: CAWRGGRGGEFF

j_call: TRBJ1-1
d_call: TRBD1
v_call: TRBV15
cdr3_nt: TGTGCCACCAGCAGAGGTGGGACAGGGGGTTCAGAAGCTTTCTTT
cdr3_aa: CATSRGGTGGSEAFF

j_call: TRBJ2-1
d_call: TRBD2
v_call: TRBV10-2
cdr3_nt: TGCGCCAGCAGTCTAGCGGGAGGCTCCTACAATGAGCAGTTCTTC
cdr3_aa: CASSLAGGSYNEQFF

j_call: TRBJ1-1
d_call: .
v_call: TRBV19
cdr3_nt: TGTGCCAGTAACCAGGTGGTTCGGAACACTGAAGCTTTCTTT
cdr3_aa: CASNQVVRNTEAFF

j_call: TRBJ2-2
d_call: .
v_call: TRBV6-5
cdr3_nt: TGTGCCAGCAGTTACCTCCCTAGCAGATACACCGGGGAGCTGTTTTTT
cdr3_aa: CASSYLPSRYTGELFF

j_call: TRBJ1-5
d_call: .
v_call: TRBV19
cdr3_nt: TGTGCCAGTACACGGACGGTTGGGAGTTATCAGCCCCAGCATTTT
cdr3_aa: CASTRTVGSYQPQHF

j_call: TRBJ1-4
d_call: TRBD1
v_call: TRBV4-3
cdr3_nt: TGCGCCAGCAGCCAGGGGGACAGGGAAAGGAAACTGTTTTTT
cdr3_aa: CASSQGDRERKLFF

j_call: TRBJ2-7
d_call: .
v_call: TRBV27
cdr3_nt: TGTGCCAGCAGTTTAAACAGGGTATACGAGCAGTACTTC
cdr3_aa: CASSLNRVYEQYF

j_call: TRBJ2-1
d_call: TRBD2
v_call: TRBV29-1
cdr3_nt: TGCAGCGTTGTTGGCGGGAGTTTAGGCTACAATGAGCAGTTCTTC
cdr3_aa: CSVVGGSLGYNEQFF

j_call: TRBJ2-5
d_call: TRBD2
v_call: TRBV11-2
cdr3_nt: TGTGCCAGCAGCTTAGAGCCTTCCCGAGCGGGGGAGCAGTACTTC
cdr3_aa: CASSLEPSRAGEQYF

j_call: TRBJ2-3
d_call: TRBD2
v_call: TRBV19
cdr3_nt: TGTGCCAGTAGTACCGGACTAGCGGGACGCACAGATACGCAGTATTTT
cdr3_aa: CASSTGLAGRTDTQYF

j_call: TRBJ2-3
d_call: .
v_call: TRBV7-2
cdr3_nt: TGTGCCAGCAGCTCGTACACAGATACGCAGTATTTT
cdr3_aa: CASSSYTDTQYF

j_call: TRBJ2-6
d_call: .
v_call: TRBV27
cdr3_nt: TGTGCCAGCAGACCTAACAGAGCAGGGGCCAACGTCCTGACTTTC
cdr3_aa: CASRPNRAGANVLTF

j_call: TRBJ2-2
d_call: .
v_call: TRBV19
cdr3_nt: TGTGCCAGTAGTATATCGACAGTTAACACCGGGGAGCTGTTTTTT
cdr3_aa: CASSISTVNTGELFF

j_call: TRBJ2-3
d_call: TRBD2
v_call: TRBV5-1
cdr3_nt: TGCGCCAGCAGCTTGGTGGCGGGGGAAGATACGCAGTATTTT
cdr3_aa: CASSLVAGEDTQYF

j_call: TRBJ2-7
d_call: TRBD2
v_call: TRBV11-2
cdr3_nt: TGTGCCAGCAGCGCCGGGACTAGCGGAACCTTATTGGAGGAGCAGTACTTC
cdr3_aa: CASSAGTSGTLLEEQYF

j_call: TRBJ2-2
d_call: .
v_call: TRBV4-2
cdr3_nt: TGTGCCAGCACACCAGGGGCCGGGGAGCTGTTTTTT
cdr3_aa: CASTPGAGELFF

j_call: TRBJ2-7
d_call: TRBD2
v_call: TRBV4-2
cdr3_nt: TGTGCCAGCAGCCAAGTCATTAGCGGGAACTACGAGCAGTACTTC
cdr3_aa: CASSQVISGNYEQYF

j_call: TRBJ2-7
d_call: TRBD2
v_call: TRBV4-1
cdr3_nt: TGCGCCAGCAGCCAAGATGAGTTAGCGGGAGGCTACGAGCAGTACTTC
cdr3_aa: CASSQDELAGGYEQYF

j_call: TRBJ2-5
d_call: TRBD2
v_call: TRBV28
cdr3_nt: TGTGCCAGCAGTTTTCGGACTAGAGAGACCCAGTACTTC
cdr3_aa: CASSFRTRETQYF

j_call: TRBJ1-5
d_call: TRBD1
v_call: TRBV19
cdr3_nt: TGTGCCAGTACCAGGGGACAGTCGATATCAGAGCCCCAGCATTTT
cdr3_aa: CASTRGQSISEPQHF

j_call: TRBJ2-3
d_call: TRBD1
v_call: TRBV10-2
cdr3_nt: TGCGCCAGCAGAATACAGGGGAGCACAGATACGCAGTATTTT
cdr3_aa: CASRIQGSTDTQYF

j_call: TRBJ2-7
d_call: .
v_call: TRBV7-2
cdr3_nt: TGTGCCAGCAGCTCCAGCGGTTCTTTCTCCTACGAGCAGTACTTC
cdr3_aa: CASSSSGSFSYEQYF

j_call: TRBJ2-5
d_call: .
v_call: TRBV2
cdr3_nt: TGTGCCAGCAGTGGGACAGTCTTCGGGACCCAGTACTTC
cdr3_aa: CASSGTVFGTQYF

j_call: TRBJ1-1
d_call: TRBD1
v_call: TRBV15
cdr3_nt: TGTGCCACCAGCGGGGCCAGACAGGGAGGAGAGGCTTTCTTT
cdr3_aa: CATSGARQGGEAFF

j_call: TRBJ2-7
d_call: .
v_call: TRBV4-3
cdr3_nt: TGCGCCAGCAGCCAAGGGACTTTTTACGAGCAGTACTTC
cdr3_aa: CASSQGTFYEQYF

j_call: TRBJ2-1
d_call: TRBD2
v_call: TRBV11-2
cdr3_nt: TGTGCCAGCAGCAAAACGAAAACTAGCGGGAGCTACAATGAGCAGTTCTTC
cdr3_aa: CASSKTKTSGSYNEQFF

j_call: TRBJ1-2
d_call: .
v_call: TRBV4-2
cdr3_nt: TGTGCCAGCAGCCCACTCCTCTCACAGCTCCGTTATGGCTACACCTTC
cdr3_aa: CASSPLLSQLRYGYTF

j_call: TRBJ2-3
d_call: .
v_call: TRBV9
cdr3_nt: TGTGCCAGCAGCGTAGCGGGATCTAGCACAGATACGCAGTATTTT
cdr3_aa: CASSVAGSSTDTQYF

j_call: TRBJ1-1
d_call: TRBD1
v_call: TRBV6-5
cdr3_nt: TGTGCCAGCAGGGGGGACAGCCTCATGAACACTGAAGCTTTCTTT
cdr3_aa: CASRGDSLMNTEAFF

j_call: TRBJ2-4
d_call: .
v_call: TRBV4-3
cdr3_nt: TGCGCCAGCAGCCAAGAGCGGGATAGTTTAAACATTCAGTACTTC
cdr3_aa: CASSQERDSLNIQYF

j_call: TRBJ2-7
d_call: .
v_call: TRBV5-1
cdr3_nt: TGCGCCAGCAGCTTGGGGCAAGTCGACGAGCAGTACTTC
cdr3_aa: CASSLGQVDEQYF

j_call: TRBJ2-5
d_call: .
v_call: TRBV29-1
cdr3_nt: TGCAGCGTTGTTCGGGGCTCAAAGATTACAGGGGAGACCCAGTACTTC
cdr3_aa: CSVVRGSKITGETQYF

j_call: TRBJ2-5
d_call: TRBD1
v_call: TRBV10-3
cdr3_nt: TGTGCCATCAGTCGCGACAGGGGCGGAGAGACCCAGTACTTC
cdr3_aa: CAISRDRGGETQYF

j_call: TRBJ2-7
d_call: .
v_call: TRBV4-1
cdr3_nt: TGCGCCAGCAGCCAAGAGCAGGTCATCCCTTCCTACGAGCAGTACTTC
cdr3_aa: CASSQEQVIPSYEQYF

j_call: TRBJ2-4
d_call: .
v_call: TRBV6-5
cdr3_nt: TGTGCCAGCAGTTACTCGATCGGGAGAGCCAAAAACATTCAGTACTTC
cdr3_aa: CASSYSIGRAKNIQYF

j_call: TRBJ1-3
d_call: .
v_call: TRBV7-9
cdr3_nt: TGTGCCAGCAGCTCACCCCTCCCGGGTAGAAACACCATATATTTT
cdr3_aa: CASSSPLPGRNTIYF

j_call: TRBJ1-2
d_call: .
v_call: TRBV7-9
cdr3_nt: TGTGCCAGCAGCTTAGATTGGGCAGGCTACACCTTC
cdr3_aa: CASSLDWAGYTF

j_call: TRBJ2-7
d_call: .
v_call: TRBV19
cdr3_nt: TGTGCCAGTAGTATTGACAGGTACTACGAGCAGTACTTC
cdr3_aa: CASSIDRYYEQYF

j_call: TRBJ2-1
d_call: .
v_call: TRBV28
cdr3_nt: TGTGCCAGCAGTTCGTCCGGGATGATCGGCAATGAGCAGTTCTTC
cdr3_aa: CASSSSGMIGNEQFF

j_call: TRBJ1-2
d_call: .
v_call: TRBV11-2
cdr3_nt: TGTGCCAGCAGCTTAGTTGTCGGTGCCTATGGCTACACCTTC
cdr3_aa: CASSLVVGAYGYTF

j_call: TRBJ2-7
d_call: TRBD1
v_call: TRBV5-4
cdr3_nt: TGTGCCAGCAGCCCTCAGACAGGGGGCTTATACGAGCAGTACTTC
cdr3_aa: CASSPQTGGLYEQYF

j_call: TRBJ2-1
d_call: TRBD2
v_call: TRBV2
cdr3_nt: TGTGCCAGCAGGGGGACTAGCGGGAGTGGTGAGCAGTTCTTC
cdr3_aa: CASRGTSGSGEQFF

j_call: TRBJ1-2
d_call: .
v_call: TRBV25-1
cdr3_nt: TGTGCCAGCAGTGGGCAGTCCCATTATGGCTACACCTTC
cdr3_aa: CASSGQSHYGYTF

j_call: TRBJ2-7
d_call: TRBD2
v_call: TRBV5-4
cdr3_nt: TGTGCCAGCAGCTCGGCTAGCGGGAGACCTAGCGAGCAGTACTTC
cdr3_aa: CASSSASGRPSEQYF

j_call: TRBJ1-1
d_call: .
v_call: TRBV11-2
cdr3_nt: TGTGCCAGCAGCTTCCCCACCGACAGACCTATGAACACTGAAGCTTTCTTT
cdr3_aa: CASSFPTDRPMNTEAFF

j_call: TRBJ2-7
d_call: TRBD2
v_call: TRBV5-1
cdr3_nt: TGCGCCAGCAGCTATCTAGCGGGAGTACGGTACGAGCAGTACTTC
cdr3_aa: CASSYLAGVRYEQYF

j_call: TRBJ2-3
d_call: TRBD1
v_call: TRBV5-4
cdr3_nt: TGTGCCAGCAGCGTAGGACAGGAGCCTGGAGATACGCAGTATTTT
cdr3_aa: CASSVGQEPGDTQYF

j_call: TRBJ1-1
d_call: TRBD1
v_call: TRBV29-1
cdr3_nt: TGCAGCGTTGTATTGGCAGGGGGGTACACTGAAGCTTTCTTT
cdr3_aa: CSVVLAGGYTEAFF

j_call: TRBJ2-7
d_call: .
v_call: TRBV7-8
cdr3_nt: TGTGCCAGCAGCTTAGAACGGTGGGACTTATACCCCTACGAGCAGTACTTC
cdr3_aa: CASSLERWDLYPYEQYF

j_call: TRBJ2-1
d_call: TRBD2
v_call: TRBV29-1
cdr3_nt: TGCAGCGTGAGCGGGAGTAGGGGGTGGATCTCCTACAATGAGCAGTTCTTC
cdr3_aa: CSVSGSRGWISYNEQFF

j_call: TRBJ2-1
d_call: TRBD2
v_call: TRBV9
cdr3_nt: TGTGCCAGCAGCGCTAGCGGGAGGGCCCCCAGCTCCTACAATGAGCAGTTCTTC
cdr3_aa: CASSASGRAPSSYNEQFF

j_call: TRBJ1-2
d_call: TRBD1
v_call: TRBV28
cdr3_nt: TGTGCCAGCAGTTCGCCGGGACAGGGCAACTATGGCTACACCTTC
cdr3_aa: CASSSPGQGNYGYTF

j_call: TRBJ2-1
d_call: .
v_call: TRBV28
cdr3_nt: TGTGCCAGCAGTTTATGGGCAGGGAACAATGAGCAGTTCTTC
cdr3_aa: CASSLWAGNNEQFF

j_call: TRBJ2-1
d_call: TRBD2
v_call: TRBV7-9
cdr3_nt: TGTGCCAGCAGCCATAGTCCCCCTAGCGGGAGTTATGAGCAGTTCTTC
cdr3_aa: CASSHSPPSGSYEQFF